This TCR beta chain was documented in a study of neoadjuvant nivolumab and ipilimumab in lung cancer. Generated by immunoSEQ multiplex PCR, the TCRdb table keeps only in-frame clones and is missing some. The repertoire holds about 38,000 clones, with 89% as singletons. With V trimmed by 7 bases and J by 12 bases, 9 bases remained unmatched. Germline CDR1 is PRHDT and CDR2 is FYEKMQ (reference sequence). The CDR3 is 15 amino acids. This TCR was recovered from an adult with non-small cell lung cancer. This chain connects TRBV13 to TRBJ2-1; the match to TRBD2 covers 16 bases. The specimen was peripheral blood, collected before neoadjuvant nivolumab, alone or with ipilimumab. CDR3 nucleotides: TGTGCCAGCACCAGGGAGGGACTAGCGGGAGGGCCGCAGTTCTTC. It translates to CASTREGLAGGPQFF.